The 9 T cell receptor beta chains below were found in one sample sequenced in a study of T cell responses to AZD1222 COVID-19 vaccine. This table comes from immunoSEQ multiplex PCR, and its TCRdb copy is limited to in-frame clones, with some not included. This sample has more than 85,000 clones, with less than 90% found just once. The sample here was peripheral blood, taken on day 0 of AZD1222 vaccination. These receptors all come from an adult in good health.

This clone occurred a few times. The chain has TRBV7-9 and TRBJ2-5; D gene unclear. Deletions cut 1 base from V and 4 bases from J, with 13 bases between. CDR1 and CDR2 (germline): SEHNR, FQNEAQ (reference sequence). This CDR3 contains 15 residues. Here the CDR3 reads CASSLGLGYGETQYF. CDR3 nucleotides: TGTGCCAGCAGCTTAGGACTGGGGTATGGAGAGACCCAGTACTTC.

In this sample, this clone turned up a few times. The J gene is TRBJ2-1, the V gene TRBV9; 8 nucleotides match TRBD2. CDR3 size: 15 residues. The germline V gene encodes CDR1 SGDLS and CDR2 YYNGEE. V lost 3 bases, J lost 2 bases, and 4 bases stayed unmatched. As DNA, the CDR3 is TGTGCCAGCAGCGCTCAGCGGGAGCCCTACAATGAGCAGTTCTTC. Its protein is CASSAQREPYNEQFF. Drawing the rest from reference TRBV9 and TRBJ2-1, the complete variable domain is DSGVTQTPKHLITATGQRVTLRCSPRSGDLSVYWYQQSLDQGLQFLIQYYNGEERAKGNILERFSAQQFPDLHSELNLSSLELGDSALYFCASSAQREPYNEQFFGPGTRLTVL.

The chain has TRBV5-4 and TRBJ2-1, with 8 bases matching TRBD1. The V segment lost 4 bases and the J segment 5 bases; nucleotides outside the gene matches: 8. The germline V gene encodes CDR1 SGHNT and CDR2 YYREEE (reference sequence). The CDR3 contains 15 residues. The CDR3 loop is CASSPSRDRNNEQFF. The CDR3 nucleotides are TGTGCCAGCAGCCCGTCCCGGGACAGGAACAATGAGCAGTTCTTC. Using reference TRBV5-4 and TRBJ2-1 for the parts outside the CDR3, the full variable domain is ETGVTQSPTHLIKTRGQQVTLRCSSQSGHNTVSWYQQALGQGPQFIFQYYREEENGRGNFPPRFSGLQFPNYSSELNVNALELDDSALYLCASSPSRDRNNEQFFGPGTRLTVL.

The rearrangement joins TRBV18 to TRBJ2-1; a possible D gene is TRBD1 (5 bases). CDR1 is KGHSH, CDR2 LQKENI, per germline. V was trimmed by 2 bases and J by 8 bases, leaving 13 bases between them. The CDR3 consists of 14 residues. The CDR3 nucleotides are TGTGCCAGCTCACCAGTAGTCGAAGGGGATGAGCAGTTCTTC. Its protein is CASSPVVEGDEQFF.

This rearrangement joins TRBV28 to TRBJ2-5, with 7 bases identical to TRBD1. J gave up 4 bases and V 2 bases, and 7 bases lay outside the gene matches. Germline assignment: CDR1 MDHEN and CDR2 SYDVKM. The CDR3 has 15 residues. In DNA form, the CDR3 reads TGTGCCAGCAGTTTACGGTCGACAGGGCCAGAGACCCAGTACTTC. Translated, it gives CASSLRSTGPETQYF.

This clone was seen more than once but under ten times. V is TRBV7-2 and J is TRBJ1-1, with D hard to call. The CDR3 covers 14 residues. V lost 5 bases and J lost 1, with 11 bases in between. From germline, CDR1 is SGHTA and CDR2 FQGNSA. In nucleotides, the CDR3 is TGTGCCAGCAGCGAGGGATCCGGGAACACTGAAGCTTTCTTT. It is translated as CASSEGSGNTEAFF.

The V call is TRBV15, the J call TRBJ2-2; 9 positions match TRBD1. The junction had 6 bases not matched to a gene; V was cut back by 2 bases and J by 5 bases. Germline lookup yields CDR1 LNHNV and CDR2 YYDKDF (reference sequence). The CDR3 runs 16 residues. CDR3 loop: CATSRLPGQGTGELFF. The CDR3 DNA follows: TGTGCCACCAGCAGATTACCGGGACAGGGTACCGGGGAGCTGTTTTTT.

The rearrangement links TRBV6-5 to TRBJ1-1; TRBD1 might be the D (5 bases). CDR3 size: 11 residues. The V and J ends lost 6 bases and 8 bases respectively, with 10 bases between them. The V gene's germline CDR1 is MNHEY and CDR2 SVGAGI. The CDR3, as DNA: TGTGCCAGCAGCCTGGCAGGGGAAGCTTTCTTT. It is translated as CASSLAGEAFF.

The CDR3 spells CASSLVWKGGELFF. The CDR3 DNA reads TGTGCCAGCAGCTTAGTGTGGAAGGGTGGGGAGCTGTTTTTT. The chain is built from TRBV7-3 and TRBJ2-2; D is unresolved. The V end was cut by 2 bases, the J end by 8 bases, with 12 bases between. CDR1 is SGHTA and CDR2 is FQGTGA in the germline V gene. The CDR3 is 14 amino acids.